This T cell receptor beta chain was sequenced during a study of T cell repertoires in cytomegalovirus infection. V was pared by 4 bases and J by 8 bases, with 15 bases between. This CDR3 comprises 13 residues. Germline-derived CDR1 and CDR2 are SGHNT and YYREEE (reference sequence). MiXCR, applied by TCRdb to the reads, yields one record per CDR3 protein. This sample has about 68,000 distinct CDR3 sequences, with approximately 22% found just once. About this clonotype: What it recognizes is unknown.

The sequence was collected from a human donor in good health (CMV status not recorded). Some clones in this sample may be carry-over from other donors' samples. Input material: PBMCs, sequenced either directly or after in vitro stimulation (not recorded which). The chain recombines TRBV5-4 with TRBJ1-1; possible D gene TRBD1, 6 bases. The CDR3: CASSQQGRPEAFF. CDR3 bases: TGTGCCAGCAGCCAGCAGGGGCGGCCCGAAGCTTTCTTT.